A selection of T cell receptor beta chains follows, all from one sample in a study of CD8+CD57+ T cells in acquired aplastic anemia. TCRdb reprocessed the reads via MiXCR and lists one record per CDR3 protein. Among 100,000 to 130,000 distinct CDR3 sequences, 40% to 60% were seen once, and the ten largest hold about a third. Sequencing was done on a sample of sorted CD4+, CD8+, or CD8+CD57+ T cells (not recorded which) from PBMCs. Receptors were obtained from a human donor in good health, serving as a control. Both conserved end residues are part of each CDR3. A D gene is named only where the DNA matches it firmly. Size is omitted from some rows. Given values are once, few, many or a class for expanded clones.

CDR3nt | CDR3aa | d_gene | j_gene | v_gene | abundance
TGTGCCATCGCCAAGGACCGAGATCAGCCCCAGCATTTT | CAIAKDRDQPQHF | - | TRBJ1-5 | TRBV10-3 | -
TGCAGCGTTGAACGTCAGGTCGGGAGCGAGCAGTACTTC | CSVERQVGSEQYF | - | TRBJ2-7 | TRBV29-1 | -
TGCAGTGTATATGGGGGTCACAAGCAGTACTTC | CSVYGGHKQYF | - | TRBJ2-7 | TRBV20-1 | many
TGTGCCAGCAGCCAAGATGTCAGCAATGAGCAGTTCTTC | CASSQDVSNEQFF | - | TRBJ2-1 | TRBV3-1 | many
TGTGCCACCAGCATAGAGACAGGGGGCAGGAATGAGCAGTTCTTC | CATSIETGGRNEQFF | TRBD1 | TRBJ2-1 | TRBV15 | -
TGTGCCACCAGCAGAGATCGGGGCCCTAATTCACCCCTCCACTTT | CATSRDRGPNSPLHF | - | TRBJ1-6 | TRBV15 | few
TGTGCCAGTCGGCGTCGGGACAGAGGGGGTTCGCAAGAGACCCAGTACTTC | CASRRRDRGGSQETQYF | TRBD1 | TRBJ2-5 | TRBV19 | -
TGTGCCATCGGGACAGCCGCCGCTGGGGCCAACGTCCTGACTTTC | CAIGTAAAGANVLTF | TRBD1 | TRBJ2-6 | TRBV10-3 | -
TGTGCCAGCAGCTTAGGGAACACCGGAATCGGAGGGGGGACCCAGTACTTC | CASSLGNTGIGGGTQYF | - | TRBJ2-5 | TRBV11-3 | -
TGCAGTGCTCGACTAAGCTTGGGTTCAGATACGCAGTATTTT | CSARLSLGSDTQYF | - | TRBJ2-3 | TRBV20-1 | -
TGTGCCAGCAGCTTGTTAGTGGGGTTGGGCGAGCAGTACTTC | CASSLLVGLGEQYF | - | TRBJ2-7 | TRBV5-6 | -
TGTGCCATCAGGAGACGGGGACATGGCTACACCTTC | CAIRRRGHGYTF | - | TRBJ1-2 | TRBV10-3 | -
TGTGCCAGCAGTGAAGGGTCAGCTAGCGGGCATGAGCAGTTCTTC | CASSEGSASGHEQFF | TRBD2 | TRBJ2-1 | TRBV2 | few
TGTGCCAGCAGTTTGCGTAGCACAGATACGCAGTATTTT | CASSLRSTDTQYF | - | TRBJ2-3 | TRBV12-3/TRBV12-4 | many
TGTGCCAGCAGCTCCACTGGACTAGCGGGGGAGGTCTCCTACAATGAGCAGTTCTTC | CASSSTGLAGEVSYNEQFF | TRBD2 | TRBJ2-1 | TRBV11-2 | many
TGTGCCACCAGCAGAGATCTAGCGGGGGGGCTTGGAGATACGCAGTATTTT | CATSRDLAGGLGDTQYF | TRBD2 | TRBJ2-3 | TRBV15 | -
TGTGCCACCTCGCCCCGGGACTGGTCCTACGAGCAGTACTTC | CATSPRDWSYEQYF | - | TRBJ2-7 | TRBV6-1 | many
TGTGCCAGCAGCCAAGACCCCTGGGGGGGCGCTGAAGGCTACACCTTC | CASSQDPWGGAEGYTF | - | TRBJ1-2 | TRBV3-1 | many
TGTGCCAGCAGGGAGAGTTCCACGTCTAACTATGGCTACACCTTC | CASRESSTSNYGYTF | - | TRBJ1-2 | TRBV2 | many
TGTGCCAGCAGCCAAGGTTCGGGTTTCGAGCAGTACTTC | CASSQGSGFEQYF | - | TRBJ2-7 | TRBV14 | many
TGTGCCAGCAGCTTAGGCATAGGGTGGACAGAAGAGACCCAGTACTTC | CASSLGIGWTEETQYF | - | TRBJ2-5 | TRBV7-2 | many
TGTGCCAGTACTACCGCCACAGGGGCCGCCACTGAAGCTTTCTTT | CASTTATGAATEAFF | TRBD1 | TRBJ1-1 | TRBV19 | many
TGCGCCAGCAGCCAAGAAGCTGCTAAAGCAGGGTATGAGCAGTTCTTC | CASSQEAAKAGYEQFF | - | TRBJ2-1 | TRBV4-3 | -
TGTGCCAGCAGCGGTACGGGGATAAGCAATCAGCCCCAGCATTTT | CASSGTGISNQPQHF | - | TRBJ1-5 | TRBV9 | -
TGTGCCAGCAGGCCCTTTGGGACGGCTGTAGAGACCCAGTACTTC | CASRPFGTAVETQYF | - | TRBJ2-5 | TRBV7-2 | many
TGTGCCAGCAGTGAATGTTTGGGCAGCCACACTGAAGCTTTCTTT | CASSECLGSHTEAFF | - | TRBJ1-1 | TRBV25-1 | -
TGTGCCACCAGCAGAGGAGGGGGGTACACTGAAGCTTTCTTT | CATSRGGGYTEAFF | - | TRBJ1-1 | TRBV15 | many
TGCAGTGCTTCGGGACTAGCGGGTAAAGAGCAGTTCTTC | CSASGLAGKEQFF | TRBD2 | TRBJ2-1 | TRBV20-1 | -
TGCAGCGTTGCGGGGCCGTCTTATGAGCAGTTCTTC | CSVAGPSYEQFF | - | TRBJ2-1 | TRBV29-1 | -
TGTGCCAGCAGTTACGATTCGGGGGGCAACGAGCAGTACTTC | CASSYDSGGNEQYF | - | TRBJ2-7 | TRBV6-5 | many
TGCAGTGCTAGAGGGGGCAATCAGCCCCAGCATTTT | CSARGGNQPQHF | - | TRBJ1-5 | TRBV20-1 | -
TGTGCCAGCAGTTACTGGGATGGGTTTAACGAGCAGTACTTC | CASSYWDGFNEQYF | - | TRBJ2-7 | TRBV6-2/TRBV6-3 | many
TGTGCCAGCAGCCAAGAAGGATGGTACGGACAGAATGAAGCTTTCTTT | CASSQEGWYGQNEAFF | - | TRBJ1-1 | TRBV14 | -
TGCAGCGTTGCGGGACAGGCCTTTCGGCAGTACTTC | CSVAGQAFRQYF | TRBD1 | TRBJ2-7 | TRBV29-1 | -
TGCAGTGCTAGGGATACAAAGGGACTTTATAATTCACCCCTCCACTTT | CSARDTKGLYNSPLHF | - | TRBJ1-6 | TRBV20-1 | -
TGTGCCAGCAGCGTCGCCTCGGGACTAGCGGGGGGGCCGGACGAGCAGTACTTC | CASSVASGLAGGPDEQYF | TRBD2 | TRBJ2-7 | TRBV25-1 | -